Detailed here is one TCR beta chain. Its antigen is still unknown. The sample comes from a study of cytomegalovirus exposure and HLA in healthy donors. In the PCR, 60 Vbeta and 13 Jbeta primers were used. The table came from immunoSEQ multiplex PCR; TCRdb's copy has only in-frame clones and leaves some out. The data contain 100,000 to 150,000 clones, 81% of them singletons. Study-level results: The study dropped some indistinguishable V segments, TRBV6-2 and TRBV6-3 among them.

CDR1 is SEHNR and CDR2 is FQNEAQ in the germline V gene (reference sequence). Trimming pared 5 bases from V and 6 bases from J, leaving 14 bases between. There are 14 residues in the CDR3. This chain uses TRBV7-9 with TRBJ2-1; a weak D match, TRBD1 (6 bases). The sequence was obtained from a man between 18 and 29 years old in good health and CMV-seropositive. The sequenced sample consisted of PBMCs. CDR3 bases: TGTGCCAGCAGCCGCGACAGGAAGGTCAATGAGCAGTTCTTC. This encodes CASSRDRKVNEQFF.